The 23 T cell receptor beta chains below come from one sample, sequenced in a study of Graves' ophthalmopathy and Graves' hyperthyroidism. RNA transcripts yielded amplified TCR beta CDR3 regions. First-round RT-PCR used HTBI primers; second-round multiplex PCR followed. One entry per CDR3 protein, called by TCRdb with MiXCR from the multiplex PCR reads. The sample carries hundreds of thousands of distinct CDR3 sequences, about 38% recorded once. The sample taken for sequencing was peripheral blood. The receptors were gathered from an adult man with Graves' ophthalmopathy.

The rearrangement joins TRBV7-4 to TRBJ1-1, with TRBD1 as a possible D gene (6 bases). The CDR3 loop spans 13 amino acids. The germline gives CDR1 SGHVT, CDR2 SQSDAQ. The ends were cut back, 6 bases at V and 6 bases at J, with 14 bases in the middle. The CDR3 spells CASSPPGQAEAFF. For the CDR3, the DNA is TGTGCCAGCAGTCCTCCGGGACAAGCTGAAGCTTTCTTT.

This clonotype came up many times. V gene TRBV7-2 combines with J gene TRBJ2-2, with a tentative D call TRBD2 (6 bases). The CDR3 contains 15 residues. Germline lookup yields CDR1 SGHTA and CDR2 FQGNSA. V was trimmed by 3 bases and J by 1 base, leaving 9 bases between them. CDR3 region: CASSLVGGNTGELFF. CDR3 DNA: TGTGCCAGCAGCTTGGTGGGGGGGAACACCGGGGAGCTGTTTTTT.

This clonotype was recorded many times. The V call is TRBV29-1, the J call TRBJ1-4; weak D call: TRBD1 (6 bases). Germline V gene lookup returns CDR1 SQVTM and CDR2 ANQGSEA. The CDR3 totals 12 residues. V lost 6 bases and J lost 10, with 15 bases in between. The CDR3 here is CSVASRGGKLFF. CDR3 bases: TGCAGCGTGGCCAGCAGGGGAGGAAAACTGTTTTTT.

There are a few counts of this clonotype. One end of the junction does not line up with germline, which may come from a read error. The V call is TRBV24-1, the J call TRBJ2-7; 7 bases are a match to TRBD2. The CDR3 has 15 amino acids. Germline CDR1 KGHDR, CDR2 SFDVKD. The CDR3 sequence is CASSDGTTVSYEQYF. CDR3 nucleotide sequence: TGTGCCAGCAGTGACGGGACTACAGTCTCCTACGAGCAGTACTTC.

This clonotype was observed many times. V is TRBV7-9 and J is TRBJ2-7, with 9 nucleotides matching TRBD1. Germline CDR1 SEHNR, CDR2 FQNEAQ (reference sequence). The CDR3 is made up of 16 amino acids. V gave up 0 bases and J gave up 5 bases; unmatched junction bases: 8. The CDR3: CASSLAPGTGSHEQYF. For the CDR3, the DNA is TGTGCCAGCAGCTTAGCCCCCGGGACAGGGAGTCACGAGCAGTACTTC.

The chain joins TRBV6-5 to TRBJ1-2; possibly TRBD1 for D (5 bases). The CDR3 has 14 residues. Germline V gene data show CDR1 as MNHEY and CDR2 as SVGAGI. V lost 6 bases and J lost 3, with 14 bases in between. The CDR3 DNA reads TGTGCCAGCAGAACCCCCGGGACTTACTATGGCTACACCTTC. Its protein is CASRTPGTYYGYTF.

The sample holds many counts of this clonotype. The V call is TRBV10-3, the J call TRBJ2-5, with D tentatively TRBD1 or TRBD2 (5 bases each). This CDR3 spans 15 amino acids. V gave up 3 bases and J gave up 5 bases, with 16 bases separating them. Germline lookup yields CDR1 ENHRY and CDR2 SYGVKD. The CDR3 DNA sequence: TGTGCCATCAGTGATAGCCGGGGCGGCGGGGAGACCCAGTACTTC. Protein: CAISDSRGGGETQYF.

This clonotype was picked up one time. A much larger clonotype is one base distant, so this may be a read error. No DNA is shown, since the ends of the CDR3 on it are uncertain; the CDR3 is the one TCRdb lists. CDR3 protein: CASSPRWGAGNTTYF. The chain recombines TRBV7-2 with TRBJ1-3; TRBD1, the table's D call, was not compared with the DNA. 15 amino acids form the CDR3, both terminal residues included. The germline V gene has CDR1 SGHTA and CDR2 FQGNSA.

This clonotype occurred a few times. J is TRBJ2-7 and V is TRBV30; D assignment may be TRBD1 or TRBD2 (5 bases each). The CDR3 has 13 residues. Looked up from germline, CDR1 is GTSNPN and CDR2 is SVGIG (reference sequence). V was cut by 1 base and J by 6 bases, with 13 bases left in between. The CDR3 DNA reads TGTGCCTGGAGTGACTCGGGACCCTCCGAGCAGTACTTC. Translated: CAWSDSGPSEQYF. The full variable domain, in which reference TRBV30 and TRBJ2-7 provide the parts outside the CDR3, is SQTIHQWPATLVQPVGSPLSLECTVEGTSNPNLYWYRQAAGRGLQLLFYSVGIGQISSEVPQNLSASRPQDRQFILSSKKLLLSDSGFYLCAWSDSGPSEQYFGPGTRLTVT.

Comments on this clonotype: The missing conserved phenylalanine or tryptophan at the end of this CDR3 makes a read error likely. It is unclear where the CDR3 begins or ends on the DNA, so no DNA is shown, and the CDR3 is as TCRdb lists it. V and J are TRBV7-2 and TRBJ1-6; TRBD1 reflects the table's D call only, with no check against the DNA. The CDR3 adds up to 8 amino acids, both ends counted. From germline, CDR1 is SGHTA and CDR2 FQGNSA. This CDR3 reads CASRLPGT.

CDR3 sequence (DNA): TGTGCCAGCAGGATCTCGGGACAGCCCCAAGAGACCCAGTACTTC. This translates into CASRISGQPQETQYF. This chain uses TRBV14 with TRBJ2-5, with 7 bases identical to TRBD1. The CDR3 runs to 15 residues. Looked up from germline, CDR1 is SGHDN and CDR2 is FVKESK. The J segment lost 1 base and the V segment lost 6 bases, leaving 8 bases of the junction unmatched.

This clonotype was found a few times. This chain joins TRBV4-1 and TRBJ1-2, with a tentative D call TRBD1 (5 bases). There are 18 residues in the CDR3. The V end lost 3 bases, the J end lost 2 bases, and 22 bases lay between the germline ends. Germline assignment: CDR1 MGHRA and CDR2 YSYEKL. CDR3 sequence (DNA): TGCGCCAGCAGCCATCGCGACCGACGGGGGGGGAACAACTATGGCTACACCTTC. Amino acid sequence: CASSHRDRRGGNNYGYTF.

In its sample, this clonotype was seen many times. The V call is TRBV25-1, the J call TRBJ1-2, with 9 bases matching TRBD1. Germline values: CDR1 MGHDK, CDR2 SYGVNS. Trimming took 7 bases from V and 5 from J; bases not matched to a gene: 11. This CDR3 is built from 15 residues. The CDR3 here is CASKGGTGKGYGYTF. Here the CDR3 DNA reads TGTGCCAGCAAGGGGGGGACAGGGAAAGGATATGGCTACACCTTC.

This clonotype has just a few counts. The V and J genes are TRBV11-3 and TRBJ1-1; 7 bases map to TRBD1. CDR1 and CDR2 (germline): SGHNT, YENEEA. This CDR3 comprises 15 residues. The junction had 6 bases not matched to a gene; V was cut back by 2 bases and J by 3 bases. The CDR3 sequence is CASSLYRGGDTEAFF. DNA for the CDR3: TGTGCCAGCAGCTTATACAGGGGAGGGGACACTGAAGCTTTCTTT.

A word on this clonotype: This may be a read error: a much more frequent sequence differs by one nucleotide. The rearrangement joins TRBV19 to TRBJ2-2, with D unresolved. The germline CDR1 and CDR2 sequences are LNHDA and SQIVND (reference sequence). The CDR3 runs to 16 residues. This chain's CDR3 is CTSSIGTIGNTGELFF. The CDR3 bases are TGTACCAGTAGTATTGGTACCATCGGCAACACCGGGGAGCTGTTTTTT. The whole variable domain, remainder taken from reference TRBV19 and TRBJ2-2, is DGGITQSPKYLFRKEGQNVTLSCEQNLNHDAMYWYRQDPGQGLRLIYYSQIVNDFQKGDIAEGYSVSREKKESFPLTVTSAQKNPTAFYLCTSSIGTIGNTGELFFGEGSRLTVL.

The chain couples TRBV9 to TRBJ2-7; no clear D gene. V gave up 0 bases and J gave up 2 bases, with 9 bases separating them. This CDR3 has 14 residues. Germline assignment: CDR1 SGDLS and CDR2 YYNGEE. The CDR3 DNA sequence: TGTGCCAGCAGCGTAGGAGACGCCACCTACGAGCAGTACTTC. This encodes CASSVGDATYEQYF.

Comment on this clonotype: The germline gene is not matched at one end of the junction; a read error may be the cause. The chain carries TRBV10-3 and TRBJ2-2; D ambiguous. The CDR3 has 14 amino acids. CDR1 and CDR2 from the germline V gene are ENHRY and SYGVKD. The CDR3 here is CASSPRVGPGELFF. CDR3 bases: TGTGCCAGCAGTCCCCGAGTTGGTCCCGGGGAGCTGTTTTTT.

This clonotype was found many times. V is TRBV7-2 and J is TRBJ2-5; the D is unclear. With 3 bases removed from V and 5 bases from J, the gap between germline ends came to 10 bases. The CDR3 has 13 residues. CDR1 is SGHTA and CDR2 is FQGNSA in the germline V gene. In DNA, the CDR3 is TGTGCCAGCAGCTTCAATCCCGGTGAGACCCAGTACTTC. Amino acid sequence: CASSFNPGETQYF.

The chain recombines TRBV11-2 with TRBJ1-4; tentatively, D is TRBD1 (5 bases). Germline CDR1 SGHAT, CDR2 FQNNGV. Trimming pared 1 base from V and 10 bases from J, leaving 10 bases between. The CDR3 length is 13 residues. The CDR3, as DNA: TGTGCCAGCAGCTTAGGGGGGGTCCCAAAACTGTTTTTT. This codes for CASSLGGVPKLFF.

Worth noting for this clonotype: Because it lacks the conserved phenylalanine or tryptophan at the end, this CDR3 is likely a read error. The chain is built from TRBV20-1 and TRBJ1-1, with a possible D match to TRBD1 (5 bases). V was pared by 3 bases and J by 3 bases, with 8 bases between. Germline V lookup: CDR1 DFQATT, CDR2 SNEGSKA (reference sequence). CDR3 size: 12 residues. The DNA for the CDR3 is TGCAGTGCTAGGCGGGGGGACACTGAAGCTTTCCTT. Protein sequence: CSARRGDTEAFL.

The chain employs TRBV7-6 and TRBJ1-1; D is uncertain. Germline V CDR1 and CDR2: SGHVS, FNYEAQ. Between the trimmed V and J ends, which lost 6 bases and 5 bases, there was a span of 16 bases. The CDR3 is 14 residues long. The CDR3 loop reads CASSFSYGGTEAFF. CDR3 nucleotides: TGTGCCAGCAGTTTCTCCTACGGTGGAACTGAAGCTTTCTTT.

At least ten counts were recorded for this clonotype. DNA of the CDR3: TGTGCCACCAGTGATTCGGCACAAGAGACCCAGTACTTC. Translation: CATSDSAQETQYF. The chain has TRBV24-1 and TRBJ2-5; D remains ambiguous. Germline V lookup: CDR1 KGHDR, CDR2 SFDVKD. The CDR3 loop spans 13 amino acids. V was shortened by 2 bases and J by 2 bases, with 5 bases between the two germline ends.

This chain links TRBV7-3 with TRBJ1-4, with D tentatively TRBD1 (6 bases). Germline CDR1 is SGHTA and CDR2 is FQGTGA. This CDR3 contains 14 residues. V lost 5 bases and J lost 8, with 15 bases in between. The CDR3 is CASSRSRGYEKLFF. The CDR3 DNA sequence: TGTGCCAGCAGCCGATCCAGGGGCTACGAAAAACTGTTTTTT.